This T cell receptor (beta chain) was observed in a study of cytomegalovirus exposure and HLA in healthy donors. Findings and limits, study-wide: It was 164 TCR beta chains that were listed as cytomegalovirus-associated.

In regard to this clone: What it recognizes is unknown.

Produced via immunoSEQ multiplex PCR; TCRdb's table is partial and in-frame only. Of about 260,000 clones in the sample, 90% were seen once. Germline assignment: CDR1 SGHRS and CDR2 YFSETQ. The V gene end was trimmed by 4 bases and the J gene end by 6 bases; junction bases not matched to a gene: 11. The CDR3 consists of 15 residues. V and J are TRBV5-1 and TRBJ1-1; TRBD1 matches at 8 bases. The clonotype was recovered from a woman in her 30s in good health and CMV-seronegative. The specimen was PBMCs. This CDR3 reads CASSALDREAAEAFF. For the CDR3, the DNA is TGCGCCAGCAGCGCCTTGGACAGGGAGGCGGCTGAAGCTTTCTTT.